Each of the 18 T cell receptor beta chains below was sequenced from the same sample in a study of cytomegalovirus exposure and HLA in healthy donors. Researchers ran the PCR with 60 Vbeta and 13 Jbeta primers. Assay: immunoSEQ multiplex PCR; the TCRdb copy retains only in-frame clones and omits some. The sample table sets out about 50,000 clones. Sequencing was done on a sample of PBMCs. The receptors come from a woman aged 40 to 49 in good health and CMV-seronegative.

The chain is built from TRBV5-1 and TRBJ2-2, with 8 positions matching TRBD2. The CDR3 loop spans 16 amino acids. The germline V gene has CDR1 SGHRS and CDR2 YFSETQ. V was pared by 4 bases and J by 0 bases, with 5 bases of the junction left unmatched. The CDR3 bases are TGCGCCAGCAGCACCGGGGGGGGTTCGAACACCGGGGAGCTGTTTTTT. Translated: CASSTGGGSNTGELFF.

J is TRBJ2-2 and V is TRBV9; 8 bases align to TRBD1. The V segment lost 4 bases and the J segment 3 bases; nucleotides outside the gene matches: 8. Looked up from germline, CDR1 is SGDLS and CDR2 is YYNGEE. This CDR3 comprises 16 residues. CDR3 bases: TGTGCCAGCAGCCCCCGGGCAGGGGGCTACACCGGGGAGCTGTTTTTT. The encoded protein is CASSPRAGGYTGELFF. Full variable domain (missing parts from reference TRBV9 and TRBJ2-2): DSGVTQTPKHLITATGQRVTLRCSPRSGDLSVYWYQQSLDQGLQFLIQYYNGEERAKGNILERFSAQQFPDLHSELNLSSLELGDSALYFCASSPRAGGYTGELFFGEGSRLTVL.

The genes are TRBV29-1 and TRBJ2-3; TRBD2 aligns across 9 bases. The CDR3 contains 14 residues. With V trimmed by 1 base and J by 4 bases, 3 bases remained unmatched. Germline-derived CDR1 and CDR2 are SQVTM and ANQGSEA. This CDR3 reads CSVEGGRGADTQYF. The DNA for the CDR3 is TGCAGCGTTGAAGGCGGGAGGGGAGCAGATACGCAGTATTTT.

The genes are TRBV7-6 and TRBJ2-3, with D perhaps TRBD2 (5 bases). From germline, CDR1 is SGHVS and CDR2 FNYEAQ. V was cut by 0 bases and J by 5 bases, with 6 bases left in between. The CDR3 covers 13 residues. The CDR3 nucleotides are TGTGCCAGCAGCTTAGCCGGGATAGATACGCAGTATTTT. Translation gives CASSLAGIDTQYF.

Concerning this clone: The sample carries other DNA sequences with the same CDR3. V is TRBV9 and J is TRBJ2-1; 9 nucleotides line up with TRBD2. Germline lookup yields CDR1 SGDLS and CDR2 YYNGEE. This CDR3 comprises 16 residues. The V segment lost 4 bases and the J segment 2 bases; nucleotides outside the gene matches: 7. CDR3 loop: CASSPVLAGAYNEQFF. The DNA of the CDR3 is TGTGCCAGCAGCCCCGTATTAGCGGGAGCCTACAATGAGCAGTTCTTC.

CDR3 sequence: CASSFDSGRYTGELFF. The CDR3 nucleotides read TGTGCCAGCAGCTTTGATAGCGGGAGGTACACCGGGGAGCTGTTTTTT. The chain couples TRBV7-3 to TRBJ2-2, with TRBD2 matching 10 bases. This CDR3 contains 16 residues. Germline loops: CDR1 SGHTA, CDR2 FQGTGA. Germline trimming cut 3 bases from V and 3 bases from J; bases unmatched to any gene: 4.

The genes are TRBV6-6 and TRBJ1-3; D uncertain. Between the trimmed V and J ends, which lost 8 bases and 6 bases, there was a span of 5 bases. CDR1 and CDR2 (germline): MNHNY, SVGAGI (reference sequence). This CDR3 is built from 10 residues. The chain's CDR3 is CASVANTIYF. CDR3 DNA sequence: TGTGCCAGCGTAGCAAACACCATATATTTT.

The chain links TRBV5-1 to TRBJ2-2; 7 nucleotides line up with TRBD2. The CDR3 has 16 residues. Germline CDR1 is SGHRS and CDR2 is YFSETQ. The junction had 5 bases not matched to a gene; V was cut back by 2 bases and J by 1 base. The CDR3 sequence is CASSFRASGNTGELFF. DNA of the CDR3: TGCGCCAGCAGCTTTCGGGCTAGCGGGAACACCGGGGAGCTGTTTTTT.

The V call is TRBV5-1, the J call TRBJ1-3, with D unresolved. V lost 6 bases, J lost 0 bases, and 13 bases lay in between. The CDR3 loop spans 15 amino acids. Germline assignment: CDR1 SGHRS and CDR2 YFSETQ. The CDR3 DNA sequence: TGCGCCAGCAAGGTGGGAGGAAACTCTGGAAACACCATATATTTT. This codes for CASKVGGNSGNTIYF.

The gene calls are TRBV29-1 and TRBJ2-3, with TRBD2 matching 9 bases. CDR3 length: 13 residues. Germline V gene data show CDR1 as SQVTM and CDR2 as ANQGSEA. The V and J ends lost 7 bases and 1 base, in that order; junction bases with no gene match: 3. CDR3 DNA: TGCAGCGCACAGCGGGAGGGCACAGATACGCAGTATTTT. Translated: CSAQREGTDTQYF.

The gene calls are TRBV2 and TRBJ2-7; 9 nucleotides align to TRBD1. The length of the CDR3 is 15 residues. Trimming took 6 bases from V and 4 from J; bases not matched to a gene: 10. Germline V gene sequence: CDR1 SNHLY, CDR2 FYNNEI. This CDR3 is CASRQFTGGDYEQYF. CDR3 sequence (DNA): TGTGCCAGCAGACAATTTACAGGGGGCGATTACGAGCAGTACTTC.

The J gene is TRBJ1-1, the V gene TRBV9, with a possible D match to TRBD1 (6 bases). The V and J ends lost 4 bases and 5 bases respectively, with 18 bases between them. This CDR3 spans 15 amino acids. Germline assignment: CDR1 SGDLS and CDR2 YYNGEE. The CDR3 DNA reads as TGTGCCAGCAGCCCCACACTAGGGGGGGAAACTGAAGCTTTCTTT. It encodes CASSPTLGGETEAFF.

The V gene is TRBV18, the J gene TRBJ1-1; weak D call: TRBD1 (6 bases). Germline-derived CDR1 and CDR2 are KGHSH and LQKENI. V lost 5 bases and J lost 7, with 11 bases in between. The CDR3 consists of 12 residues. CDR3 region: CASSTDRYEAFF. DNA of the CDR3: TGTGCCAGCTCAACGGACAGATATGAAGCTTTCTTT.

The chain is built from TRBV28 and TRBJ2-3, with a tentative D call TRBD2 (6 bases). CDR3 size: 14 residues. Trimming took 8 bases from V and 3 from J, leaving 15 bases between them. The germline V gene encodes CDR1 MDHEN and CDR2 SYDVKM. CDR3 sequence (DNA): TGTGCCAGCTTCTTTGGCGGGAAGACAGATACGCAGTATTTT. Translated: CASFFGGKTDTQYF.

The J gene is TRBJ1-1, the V gene TRBV30; TRBD1 is a possible D gene (5 bases). From germline, CDR1 is GTSNPN and CDR2 SVGIG (reference sequence). The CDR3 sequence is 14 residues long. The V end was cut by 2 bases, the J end by 1 base, with 11 bases between. CDR3 protein: CAWSFWGQNTEAFF. CDR3 nucleotide sequence: TGTGCCTGGAGTTTCTGGGGCCAGAACACTGAAGCTTTCTTT.

The gene calls are TRBV7-2 and TRBJ2-5, with D unresolved. Germline assignment: CDR1 SGHTA and CDR2 FQGNSA. CDR3 length equals 13 residues. The germline V and J ends were trimmed by 0 bases and 7 bases, with 9 bases remaining between them. CDR3 sequence (DNA): TGTGCCAGCAGCTTAGCGCTCGGTCGGACCCAGTACTTC. Encoded protein: CASSLALGRTQYF.

V gene TRBV7-8 combines with J gene TRBJ2-2; possibly TRBD1 for D (6 bases). Germline V gene sequence: CDR1 SGHVS, CDR2 FQNEAQ. CDR3 length: 15 residues. V gave up 4 bases and J gave up 1 base, with 10 bases separating them. The CDR3 loop is CASSSRTENTGELFF. The CDR3 DNA follows: TGTGCCAGCAGCTCCCGGACAGAGAACACCGGGGAGCTGTTTTTT.

The rearrangement links TRBV30 to TRBJ2-7; TRBD1 aligns across 11 bases. With V trimmed by 2 bases and J by 3 bases, 3 bases remained unmatched. Germline CDR1 and CDR2: GTSNPN and SVGIG (reference sequence). The CDR3 covers 14 residues. The CDR3 here is CAWSSGTGGYEQYF. CDR3 DNA sequence: TGTGCCTGGAGTTCCGGGACAGGGGGCTACGAGCAGTACTTC.